Below are 24 T cell receptor beta chains sequenced from a single sample in a study of T cell responses to AZD1222 COVID-19 vaccine. Some clones are missing from TCRdb's copy, which holds only in-frame ones; the method was immunoSEQ multiplex PCR. Of around 80,000 clones in the sample, roughly 86% were seen once. The input for sequencing was peripheral blood, taken on day 0 of AZD1222 vaccination. The receptors here all came from an adult in good health.

The chain uses TRBV12-3 or TRBV12-4 and TRBJ1-6; unclear D gene. This CDR3 spans 13 amino acids. Between the trimmed V and J ends, which lost 5 bases and 9 bases, there was a span of 11 bases. CDR3 sequence (DNA): TGTGCCAGCAGTCCCCGCTCAGCTTCACCCCTCCACTTT. As protein: CASSPRSASPLHF.

This chain uses TRBV28 with TRBJ1-6; TRBD1 might be the D (5 bases). CDR3 size: 15 residues. The V end was cut by 8 bases, the J end by 13 bases, with 24 bases between. Germline CDR1 MDHEN, CDR2 SYDVKM. The DNA for the CDR3 is TGTGCCAGCTCCTCCGGGGGGACGCGTTTGTCGCCCCTCCACTTT. Translation: CASSSGGTRLSPLHF. The variable domain in full, with the rest retrieved from reference TRBV28 and TRBJ1-6, is DVKVTQSSRYLVKRTGEKVFLECVQDMDHENMFWYRQDPGLGLRLIYFSYDVKMKEKGDIPEGYSVSREKKERFSLILESASTNQTSMYLCASSSGGTRLSPLHFGNGTRLTVT.

CDR3 residues: CASSLVGRGSQQYF. CDR3 in DNA: TGTGCCAGCAGTTTAGTAGGGAGGGGGTCACAGCAGTACTTC. V usage is TRBV6-5 and J usage is TRBJ2-7, with a possible D match to TRBD2 (7 bases). The V end was cut by 4 bases, the J end by 8 bases, with 18 bases between. Germline CDR1 and CDR2: MNHEY and SVGAGI. The CDR3 extends over 14 amino acids.

This clone was detected only a few times. V gene TRBV13 combines with J gene TRBJ2-1; D possibly uses TRBD1 or TRBD2 (5 bases each). Trimming stripped 1 base from V and 8 bases from J, with 18 bases between. The germline V gene encodes CDR1 PRHDT and CDR2 FYEKMQ (reference sequence). This CDR3 region has 16 residues. CDR3 coding DNA: TGTGCCAGCAGCTTAGTCTCGGGGACCACAATTTATGAGCAGTTCTTC. Amino acid sequence: CASSLVSGTTIYEQFF.

The V and J genes are TRBV5-8 and TRBJ2-5; 11 bases agree with TRBD2. With 0 bases clipped from V and 5 bases from J, the junction kept 6 bases outside the gene matches. The CDR3 extends over 16 amino acids. Germline CDR1 and CDR2: SGHTS and YDEGEE. CDR3 sequence: CASSLGVAGGAETQYF. CDR3 in DNA: TGTGCCAGCAGCTTGGGAGTAGCGGGAGGGGCGGAGACCCAGTACTTC.

This clone was detected a few times. The chain carries TRBV14 and TRBJ1-6; 8 bases are shared with TRBD1. The V gene end was trimmed by 3 bases and the J gene end by 5 bases; junction bases not matched to a gene: 6. This CDR3 has 16 residues. Germline-derived CDR1 and CDR2 are SGHDN and FVKESK. CDR3: CASSQDRAGDNSPLHF. Here the CDR3 DNA reads TGTGCCAGCAGCCAGGACAGGGCAGGGGATAATTCACCCCTCCACTTT.

This sequence joins TRBV7-3 and TRBJ2-1; D is uncertain. The length of the CDR3 is 14 residues. The V end lost 6 bases, the J end lost 2 bases, and 11 bases lay between the germline ends. Germline V lookup: CDR1 SGHTA, CDR2 FQGTGA. The CDR3 region is CASSPSGTYNEQFF. The CDR3 coding sequence is TGTGCCAGCAGTCCTTCTGGGACCTACAATGAGCAGTTCTTC.

The rearrangement links TRBV7-8 to TRBJ2-7; D may be TRBD1 or TRBD2 (5 bases each). Trimming left V 2 bases short and J 2 bases short, with 19 bases between. Germline V gene sequence: CDR1 SGHVS, CDR2 FQNEAQ. This CDR3 is built from 17 residues. The DNA of the CDR3 is TGTGCCAGCAGCTTATATGGGGGAGAGCTCCCGACCTACGAGCAGTACTTC. Its translation: CASSLYGGELPTYEQYF.

The chain recombines TRBV30 with TRBJ2-1; D unclear. CDR3 size: 15 residues. The V and J ends lost 1 base and 0 bases respectively, with 10 bases between them. The germline CDR1 and CDR2 sequences are GTSNPN and SVGIG (reference sequence). The CDR3 DNA reads TGTGCCTGGAGTGGACCCCCCCGCTCCTACAATGAGCAGTTCTTC. It translates to CAWSGPPRSYNEQFF.

The chain joins TRBV6-5 to TRBJ2-5; TRBD2 matches 8 bases. This CDR3 is 15 amino acids long. The V gene end was trimmed by 2 bases and the J gene end by 7 bases; junction bases not matched to a gene: 9. Germline V gene lookup returns CDR1 MNHEY and CDR2 SVGAGI. CDR3 sequence reads: CASSYAPGGRGTQYF. The CDR3 DNA reads TGTGCCAGCAGTTACGCCCCGGGGGGGCGCGGGACCCAGTACTTC.

This sequence joins TRBV6-1 and TRBJ2-5; D might be TRBD2 (5 bases). Germline CDR1 MNHNS, CDR2 SASEGT. Trimming removed 2 bases at V and 8 bases at J, with 12 bases between. There are 13 residues in the CDR3. The CDR3 DNA reads TGTGCCAGCAGTGAAAGTGCCCGGGGAACCCAGTACTTC. Translating gives CASSESARGTQYF.

This chain links TRBV28 with TRBJ2-3; 7 bases match TRBD2. Germline CDR1 MDHEN, CDR2 SYDVKM. V lost 6 bases to trimming and J lost 1 base; unmatched junction nucleotides: 13. The CDR3 runs to 17 residues. CDR3 bases: TGTGCCAGCAGCCCATGGGGCCGGGGAGGGGGCACAGATACGCAGTATTTT. Protein product: CASSPWGRGGGTDTQYF.

The V call is TRBV19, the J call TRBJ2-6, with D possibly being TRBD1 or TRBD2 (6 bases each). Germline CDR1 LNHDA, CDR2 SQIVND (reference sequence). Between the trimmed V and J ends, which lost 2 bases and 4 bases, there was a span of 9 bases. The CDR3 length is 15 residues. CDR3 loop: CASSIRGRGANVLTF. Written as DNA, the CDR3 is TGTGCCAGTAGTATACGGGGGCGCGGGGCCAACGTCCTGACTTTC.

The rearrangement links TRBV19 to TRBJ2-5; 8 bases match TRBD1. V gave up 7 bases and J gave up 1 base; unmatched junction bases: 8. CDR1 LNHDA and CDR2 SQIVND come from the germline V gene (reference sequence). This CDR3 has 15 amino acids. CDR3 nucleotides: TGTGCCAGTACCACCGGACAGGGCGTCCAAGAGACCCAGTACTTC. Residues: CASTTGQGVQETQYF.

This sequence joins TRBV7-9 and TRBJ1-1; D is unclear. The V gene's germline CDR1 is SEHNR and CDR2 FQNEAQ (reference sequence). Trimming shortened V by 1 base and J by 7 bases, and 10 bases separated the two germline ends. The CDR3 runs to 13 residues. The DNA for the CDR3 is TGTGCCAGCAGCTTAGAAGCCAACGGTGAAGCTTTCTTT. Encoded protein: CASSLEANGEAFF.

V and J are TRBV21-1 and TRBJ2-3. TRBV21-1 is flagged as a pseudogene. The CDR3 has 12 amino acids. CDR3 sequence: CASESPRDTQYF. CDR3 DNA sequence: TGTGCCTCTGAAAGTCCCCGAGATACGCAGTATTTT.

The chain carries TRBV5-1 and TRBJ1-1; 7 nucleotides agree with TRBD1. CDR1 and CDR2 from the germline V gene are SGHRS and YFSETQ. V was pared by 6 bases and J by 1 base, with 3 bases of the junction left unmatched. The CDR3 extends over 13 amino acids. The CDR3 DNA reads as TGCGCCAGCATGGGACAGACGAACACTGAAGCTTTCTTT. This gives the protein CASMGQTNTEAFF.

The chain recombines TRBV18 with TRBJ1-6, with D uncertain. This CDR3 contains 13 residues. Trimming cost V 2 bases and J 8 bases, with 7 bases left between them. Germline-derived CDR1 and CDR2 are KGHSH and LQKENI. CDR3 bases: TGTGCCAGCTCACCAAAGGATGATTCACCCCTCCACTTT. Translation: CASSPKDDSPLHF.

The V gene is TRBV12-5, the J gene TRBJ2-5; 9 bases map to TRBD2. The CDR3 loop spans 15 amino acids. The germline CDR1 and CDR2 sequences are LGHNT and FRNRAP. V shed 4 bases and J 3 bases; nucleotides not matched to a gene: 6. The CDR3 DNA is TGTGCTAGTGGTTCCTTGACTAGCGGAAAAGAGACCCAGTACTTC. It specifies CASGSLTSGKETQYF.

The chain links TRBV29-1 to TRBJ1-2; tentatively, D is TRBD1 (6 bases). Trimming removed 6 bases from V and 4 bases from J, with 6 bases in between. From germline, CDR1 is SQVTM and CDR2 ANQGSEA. This CDR3 has 10 residues. This CDR3 is CSVDSYGYTF. The DNA of the CDR3 is TGCAGCGTGGACAGCTATGGCTACACCTTC.

The V and J genes are TRBV28 and TRBJ2-1; 9 nucleotides match TRBD2. Germline V CDR1 and CDR2: MDHEN, SYDVKM. V shed 3 bases and J 0 bases; nucleotides not matched to a gene: 3. This CDR3 spans 16 amino acids. Written as DNA, the CDR3 is TGTGCCAGCAGTTTTGGTAGCGGGAGCTCCTACAATGAGCAGTTCTTC. Its translation is CASSFGSGSSYNEQFF.

This clone was recorded once. This rearrangement joins TRBV30 to TRBJ2-7; possible D gene TRBD1, 6 bases. Germline CDR1 is GTSNPN and CDR2 is SVGIG (reference sequence). V lost 4 bases to trimming and J lost 2 bases, with 12 bases between them. The CDR3 runs to 13 residues. CDR3 sequence (DNA): TGTGCCTGGACTCAGGGGAACACCTACGAGCAGTACTTC. Translated: CAWTQGNTYEQYF.

The J gene is TRBJ1-2, the V gene TRBV4-1; no clear D gene. The CDR3 is 15 amino acids. Trimming left V 1 base short and J 2 bases short, with 11 bases between. Germline lookup yields CDR1 MGHRA and CDR2 YSYEKL. CDR3 region: CASSQVGQKNYGYTF. In DNA, the CDR3 is TGCGCCAGCAGCCAAGTGGGCCAGAAAAACTATGGCTACACCTTC.

The V call is TRBV21-1, the J call TRBJ2-4. TRBV21-1 is noted as a pseudogene. There are 17 residues in the CDR3. CDR3 sequence: CASGANGTPGAKNIQYF. The CDR3, as DNA: TGTGCCAGCGGGGCCAACGGGACGCCCGGAGCCAAAAACATTCAGTACTTC.